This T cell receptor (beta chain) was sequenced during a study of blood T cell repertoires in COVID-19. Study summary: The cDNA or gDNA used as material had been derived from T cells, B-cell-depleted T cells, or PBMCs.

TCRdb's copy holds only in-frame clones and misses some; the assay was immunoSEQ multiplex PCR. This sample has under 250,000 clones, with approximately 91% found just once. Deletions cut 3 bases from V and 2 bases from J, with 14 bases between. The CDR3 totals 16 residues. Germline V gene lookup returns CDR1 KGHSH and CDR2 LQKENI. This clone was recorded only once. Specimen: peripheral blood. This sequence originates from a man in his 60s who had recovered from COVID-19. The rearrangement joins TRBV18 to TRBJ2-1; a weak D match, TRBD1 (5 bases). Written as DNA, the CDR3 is TGTGCCAGCTCACCTTATGACATAGGGGCCTACAATGAGCAGTTCTTC. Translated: CASSPYDIGAYNEQFF.